These 14 T cell receptor beta chains originate from one sample sequenced in a study of cytomegalovirus exposure and HLA in healthy donors. With 60 Vbeta and 13 Jbeta primers, the PCR was carried out. The data were produced by immunoSEQ multiplex PCR, yet TCRdb's version contains in-frame clones alone and is incomplete. This specimen shows 77,000 or so clones; the ten leading clones hold about 4.6%. What was sequenced was PBMCs. These receptor sequences come from a young man in good health and CMV-seronegative.

This chain joins TRBV9 and TRBJ1-2; weak D call: TRBD1 (5 bases). This CDR3 comprises 16 residues. V was shortened by 0 bases and J by 2 bases, with 14 bases between the two germline ends. Germline assignment: CDR1 SGDLS and CDR2 YYNGEE. The CDR3 nucleotides read TGTGCCAGCAGCGTAGGGGTGGGGGGACCCAACTATGGCTACACCTTC. Amino acid sequence: CASSVGVGGPNYGYTF.

The chain recombines TRBV11-2 with TRBJ2-3; D might be TRBD1 (5 bases). This CDR3 has 14 residues. CDR1 SGHAT and CDR2 FQNNGV come from the germline V gene. V shed 3 bases and J shed 3 bases, with 10 bases lying between them. CDR3: CASSLVQETDTQYF. CDR3 nucleotide sequence: TGTGCCAGCAGCTTGGTACAGGAGACAGATACGCAGTATTTT.

The chain combines TRBV6-1 with TRBJ1-2; D call uncertain. The V end was cut by 3 bases, the J end by 4 bases, with 18 bases between. Germline values: CDR1 MNHNS, CDR2 SASEGT. This CDR3 region has 16 residues. CDR3 DNA sequence: TGTGCCAGCAGTGATATCCGGGCCGCGGGTGGCTATGGCTACACCTTC. It yields the protein CASSDIRAAGGYGYTF.

The rearrangement joins TRBV19 to TRBJ2-5; 12 nucleotides match TRBD2. The CDR3 runs to 15 residues. V lost 5 bases to trimming and J lost 4 bases; unmatched junction nucleotides: 5. Germline V CDR1 and CDR2: LNHDA, SQIVND (reference sequence). CDR3 loop: CASSSPTSGRETQYF. CDR3 coding DNA: TGTGCCAGTAGTTCGCCGACTAGCGGGAGAGAGACCCAGTACTTC.

V is TRBV11-3 and J is TRBJ1-1, with 8 bases matching TRBD1. With 5 bases clipped from V and 11 bases from J, the junction kept 10 bases outside the gene matches. Per germline, CDR1 SGHNT and CDR2 YENEEA. This CDR3 is 13 amino acids long. The CDR3 here is CASSNDRGARAFF. The DNA for the CDR3 is TGTGCCAGCAGCAACGACAGGGGTGCTCGGGCTTTCTTT.

The chain joins TRBV27 to TRBJ2-7, with 10 bases that match TRBD1. The CDR3 contains 13 residues. Germline trimming cut 6 bases from V and 3 bases from J; bases unmatched to any gene: 2. CDR1 MNHEY and CDR2 SMNVEV come from the germline V gene (reference sequence). DNA of the CDR3: TGTGCCAGCAGGAGGACAGGGGGCTACGAGCAGTACTTC. Translation gives CASRRTGGYEQYF.

The genes are TRBV18 and TRBJ2-3; tentative D call: TRBD1 (5 bases). The CDR3 sequence is 15 residues long. Germline assignment: CDR1 KGHSH and CDR2 LQKENI. Trimming left V 0 bases short and J 5 bases short, with 12 bases between. CDR3 DNA sequence: TGTGCCAGCTCACCACCGTCAGTCAGGGAAGATACGCAGTATTTT. This codes for CASSPPSVREDTQYF. Looking up the rest from reference TRBV18 and TRBJ2-3 gives the full variable domain: NAGVMQNPRHLVRRRGQEARLRCSPMKGHSHVYWYRQLPEEGLKFMVYLQKENIIDESGMPKERFSAEFPKEGPSILRIQQVVRGDSAAYFCASSPPSVREDTQYFGPGTRLTVL.

The V and J genes are TRBV9 and TRBJ1-1; no firm D call. The ends were cut back, 7 bases at V and 1 base at J, with 17 bases in the middle. The germline CDR1 and CDR2 sequences are SGDLS and YYNGEE. This CDR3 comprises 15 residues. CDR3 region: CASARQMGENTEAFF. DNA for the CDR3: TGTGCCAGCGCCCGCCAGATGGGCGAGAACACTGAAGCTTTCTTT.

This rearrangement joins TRBV28 to TRBJ1-1, with D uncertain. Trimming pared 8 bases from V and 3 bases from J, leaving 13 bases between. This CDR3 contains 13 residues. Germline V gene data show CDR1 as MDHEN and CDR2 as SYDVKM. The DNA of the CDR3 is TGTGCCAGCGAGGTAGGAGTTCACACTGAAGCTTTCTTT. Its protein is CASEVGVHTEAFF.

The V call is TRBV7-3, the J call TRBJ2-3, with TRBD2 matching 10 bases. CDR1 is SGHTA, CDR2 FQGTGA, per germline. Unmatched junction bases numbered 10, after V lost 4 bases and J lost 6 bases. CDR3 length: 16 amino acids. The CDR3 sequence is CASSSSLAGPLDTQYF. CDR3 sequence (DNA): TGTGCCAGCAGCTCCTCACTAGCGGGGCCCTTGGATACGCAGTATTTT.

The rearrangement joins TRBV5-6 to TRBJ2-3; 7 positions match TRBD2. The CDR3 runs to 16 residues. J gave up 1 base and V 6 bases, and 11 bases lay outside the gene matches. Germline assignment: CDR1 SGHDT and CDR2 YYEEEE. CDR3 coding DNA: TGTGCCAGCACCCATTGGGGGGGAGGAGGCACAGATACGCAGTATTTT. This encodes CASTHWGGGGTDTQYF. The variable domain in full, with the rest retrieved from reference TRBV5-6 and TRBJ2-3, is DAGVTQSPTHLIKTRGQQVTLRCSPKSGHDTVSWYQQALGQGPQFIFQYYEEEERQRGNFPDRFSGHQFPNYSSELNVNALLLGDSALYLCASTHWGGGGTDTQYFGPGTRLTVL.

The chain is built from TRBV7-9 and TRBJ1-2; D perhaps matches TRBD1 (6 bases). V was cut by 5 bases and J by 4 bases, with 14 bases left in between. CDR3 size: 14 residues. Germline V gene sequence: CDR1 SEHNR, CDR2 FQNEAQ (reference sequence). Written as DNA, the CDR3 is TGTGCCAGCAGCCCACCGGGACACAGCTATGGCTACACCTTC. Translated: CASSPPGHSYGYTF.

The CDR3 region is CASSPQRVSNEQFF. The CDR3 DNA follows: TGTGCCAGCTCACCCCAACGGGTCTCCAATGAGCAGTTCTTC. V and J are TRBV18 and TRBJ2-1, with D unclear. Germline loops: CDR1 KGHSH, CDR2 LQKENI. V lost 3 bases to trimming and J lost 6 bases, with 12 bases between them. This CDR3 has 14 amino acids.

The V and J genes are TRBV19 and TRBJ2-4, with D tentatively TRBD2 (5 bases). This CDR3 is 13 amino acids long. Trimming removed 5 bases from V and 8 bases from J, with 13 bases in between. CDR1 and CDR2 from the germline V gene are LNHDA and SQIVND (reference sequence). The CDR3 is CASSLEGYDIQYF. The CDR3 nucleotides read TGTGCCAGTAGTCTCGAGGGCTACGACATTCAGTACTTC.